This record concerns one T cell receptor (beta chain) sequence. Germline assignment: CDR1 LNHDA and CDR2 SQIVND (reference sequence). CDR3 length equals 14 residues. Trimming took off 8 bases at V and 5 bases at J, with 18 bases between the two ends. The PCR ran on 60 Vbeta and 13 Jbeta primers. Sequenced by immunoSEQ multiplex PCR; TCRdb stores in-frame clones only, minus some. The sample holds roughly 150,000 clones; just over 70% are singletons and the top ten take approximately 4.6%. This sample is drawn from a study of cytomegalovirus exposure and HLA in healthy donors. The chain employs TRBV19 and TRBJ1-1, with D perhaps matching TRBD1 (5 bases). The sequenced material came from PBMCs. The TCR originated in a man younger than 35 in good health and CMV-seropositive. The CDR3 coding sequence is TGTGCCAGTGTCCCTCGAGGGGAGGGAACTGAAGCTTTCTTT. Translating it yields CASVPRGEGTEAFF. The full variable domain, its missing parts supplied by reference TRBV19 and TRBJ1-1, is DGGITQSPKYLFRKEGQNVTLSCEQNLNHDAMYWYRQDPGQGLRLIYYSQIVNDFQKGDIAEGYSVSREKKESFPLTVTSAQKNPTAFYLCASVPRGEGTEAFFGQGTRLTVV.